This TCR beta chain was recovered during a study of T cells after yellow fever vaccination (dated by TCRdb to between 2017 and 2020). The study in broad terms: The SMART-Seq v4 Ultra Low Input RNA kit was used to prepare libraries from fractions with low cell numbers. To follow T-cell clones before and after both primary and booster YFV17D yellow fever vaccination, bulk TCR alpha and beta repertoires underwent longitudinal sequencing. The cohort comprised two healthy male donors, one aged 18 to 30 and one aged 30 to 39 years. Blood samples were taken at several timepoints before and after primary and secondary immunization, and bulk PBMC replicates and cell subsets were isolated. Results and caveats for the whole study, not just this receptor: Only a couple of donors were included in the study, so the extent to which the findings can be generalized is limited. The secondary T-cell response was found to be weaker but faster than the primary response, with a peak reached on day 5 rather than on day 15. Computational filtering was needed because FACS-sorted repertoires could contain abundant contaminating clonotypes from the bulk population. A small fraction of clonotypes appeared in both the CD4 and CD8 compartments, likely as a result of convergent recombination. Most clones expanded after primary vaccination (about 95% of CD4 and approximately 86% of CD8) were re-detected after the booster, suggesting that broad memory maintenance occurred.

CDR1 and CDR2, looked up from the germline V gene, are MNHEY and SVGEGT. Trimming takes 8 bases from V and 5 bases from J, and the germline ends sit 12 bases apart. Measured from the cysteine to the phenylalanine, the CDR3 is 12 residues long. Left in the record is the CDR3 DNA by itself, 36 bases read in frame from the first base. This clonotype has at least ten counts. This receptor's antigen is unknown. No much larger clone is present one base from it, and per-base qualities are unavailable. The sample was run on an Illumina NovaSeq 6000. TCR cDNA was synthesized by 5'RACE template switching, through which a universal primer site and unique molecular identifiers were introduced. Priming of cDNA synthesis was performed from both the TCR alpha and TCR beta constant segments. Library amplification involved two PCR steps, and the second step added sample barcodes and sequencing adapters. Sequencing of libraries was performed on Illumina HiSeq 2500 (2x100 bp) or NovaSeq (2x150 bp). The paper's processing steps were these. Reads were demultiplexed and collapsed into UMI consensus sequences with MIGEC, and V(D)J alignment was performed with MiXCR. Using edgeR on replicate PBMC samples, clonotypes were called vaccine-responding if FDR was below 0.01 and the log2 fold change was above 5 up to day 15. Each bulk clonotype received a CD4 or CD8 identity based on whether the sequenced CD4 or CD8 repertoire contained that clonotype at higher abundance. In-frame beta chains were kept once TCRdb had trimmed the public reads at Q25 with fastp and called clones with MiXCR. Entries that share a CDR3 protein sequence are merged under the most common genes and DNA. V and J calls and clone size were set by TCRdb, not the authors. The sample table contains about 210,000 distinct CDR3 sequences; only one count was recorded for approximately 3% of them. The ten largest clones add up to about 3% of the sample.

Explained via the paper, the treatment or condition label denotes: live attenuated yellow fever vaccine strain. PBMCs were isolated from peripheral blood using a standard Ficoll-Paque protocol. Dynabeads CD4 and CD8 positive selection kits were used to isolate the CD4 and CD8 T-cell fractions. TriZol was used to extract RNA from bulk PBMCs, from CD4 and CD8 fractions, and from dextramer-positive and dextramer-negative fractions. This receptor chain uses TRBV6-2 or TRBV6-3 and TRBJ2-5; too little of a D gene remains to name it. The input for sequencing was CD4+ T cells sorted from PBMCs, taken 10 days after the yellow fever booster vaccination. The sequence derives from a man younger than 35 who received the YFV17D yellow fever vaccine. The CDR3 region reads CASAASEETQYF. The sequence in DNA is TGTGCCAGCGCCGCATCGGAGGAGACCCAGTACTTC.